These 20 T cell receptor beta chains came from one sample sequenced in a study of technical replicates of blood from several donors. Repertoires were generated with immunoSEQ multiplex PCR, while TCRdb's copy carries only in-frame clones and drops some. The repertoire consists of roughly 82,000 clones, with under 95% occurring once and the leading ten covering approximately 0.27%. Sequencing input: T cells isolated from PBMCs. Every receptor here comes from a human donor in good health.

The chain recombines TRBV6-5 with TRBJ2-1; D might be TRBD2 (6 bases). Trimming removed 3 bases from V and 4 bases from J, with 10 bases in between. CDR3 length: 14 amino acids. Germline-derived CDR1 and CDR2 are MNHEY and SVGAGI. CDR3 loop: CASSYRDFYNEQFF. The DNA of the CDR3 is TGTGCCAGCAGTTATCGGGACTTTTACAATGAGCAGTTCTTC.

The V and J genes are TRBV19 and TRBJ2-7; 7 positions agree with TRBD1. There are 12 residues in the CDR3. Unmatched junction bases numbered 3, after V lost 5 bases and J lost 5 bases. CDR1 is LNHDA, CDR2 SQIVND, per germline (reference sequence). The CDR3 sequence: CASSDTGDEQYF. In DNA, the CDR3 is TGTGCCAGTAGTGATACAGGGGACGAGCAGTACTTC.

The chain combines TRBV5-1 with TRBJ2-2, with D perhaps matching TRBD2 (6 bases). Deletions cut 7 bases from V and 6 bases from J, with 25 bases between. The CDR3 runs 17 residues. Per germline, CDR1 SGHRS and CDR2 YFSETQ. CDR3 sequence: CASSRILQRTGAGELFF. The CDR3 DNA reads TGCGCCAGCTCACGAATACTTCAGCGGACGGGGGCCGGGGAGCTGTTTTTT.

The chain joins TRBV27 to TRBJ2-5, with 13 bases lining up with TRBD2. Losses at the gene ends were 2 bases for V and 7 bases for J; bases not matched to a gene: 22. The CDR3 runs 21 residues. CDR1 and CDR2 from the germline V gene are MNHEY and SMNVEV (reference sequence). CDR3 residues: CASSLKSSRLAGGMRSWTQYF. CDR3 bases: TGTGCCAGCAGTTTAAAGAGTAGCCGACTAGCGGGAGGAATGAGGAGTTGGACCCAGTACTTC.

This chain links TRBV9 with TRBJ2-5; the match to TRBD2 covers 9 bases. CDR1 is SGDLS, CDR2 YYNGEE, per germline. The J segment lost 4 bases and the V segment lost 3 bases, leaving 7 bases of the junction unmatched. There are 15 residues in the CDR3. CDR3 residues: CASSASGTSTETQYF. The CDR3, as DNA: TGTGCCAGCAGCGCCAGCGGGACTAGCACAGAGACCCAGTACTTC.

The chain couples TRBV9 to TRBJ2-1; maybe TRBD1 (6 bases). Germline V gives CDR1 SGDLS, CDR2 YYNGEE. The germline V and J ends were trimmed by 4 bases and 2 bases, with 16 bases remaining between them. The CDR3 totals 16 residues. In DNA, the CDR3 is TGTGCCAGCAGCACGGGAACAGGGCTTGCCTACAATGAGCAGTTCTTC. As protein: CASSTGTGLAYNEQFF.

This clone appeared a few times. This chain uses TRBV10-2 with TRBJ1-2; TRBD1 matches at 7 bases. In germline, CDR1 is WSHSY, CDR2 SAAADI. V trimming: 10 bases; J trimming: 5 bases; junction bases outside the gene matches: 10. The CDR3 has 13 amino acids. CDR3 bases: TGCGCCATCTATGACAGGGAGAGGTATGGCTACACCTTC. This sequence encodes CAIYDRERYGYTF.

The CDR3 protein is CAIVYRGSRFF. The CDR3 DNA reads TGTGCCATCGTTTACAGGGGATCGCGGTTCTTC. J is TRBJ2-1 and V is TRBV10-3, with TRBD1 matching over 7 bases. Unmatched junction bases numbered 10, after V lost 8 bases and J lost 15 bases. The germline CDR1 and CDR2 sequences are ENHRY and SYGVKD. The CDR3 covers 11 residues.

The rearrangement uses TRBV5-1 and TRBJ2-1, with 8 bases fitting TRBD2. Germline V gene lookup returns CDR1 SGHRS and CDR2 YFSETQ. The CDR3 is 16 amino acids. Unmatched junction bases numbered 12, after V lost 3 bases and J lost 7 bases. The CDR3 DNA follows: TGCGCCAGCAGCTGGACCCCGGGGGGGAGAATGAATGAGCAGTTCTTC. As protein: CASSWTPGGRMNEQFF. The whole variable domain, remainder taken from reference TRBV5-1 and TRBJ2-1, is KAGVTQTPRYLIKTRGQQVTLSCSPISGHRSVSWYQQTPGQGLQFLFEYFSETQRNKGNFPGRFSGRQFSNSRSEMNVSTLELGDSALYLCASSWTPGGRMNEQFFGPGTRLTVL.

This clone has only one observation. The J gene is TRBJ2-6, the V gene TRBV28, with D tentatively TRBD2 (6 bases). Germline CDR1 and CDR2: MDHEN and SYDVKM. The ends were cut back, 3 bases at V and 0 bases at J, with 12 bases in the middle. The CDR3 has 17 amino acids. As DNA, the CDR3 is TGTGCCAGCAGTTTGGAGGGGCTAATCTCTGGGGCCAACGTCCTGACTTTC. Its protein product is CASSLEGLISGANVLTF.

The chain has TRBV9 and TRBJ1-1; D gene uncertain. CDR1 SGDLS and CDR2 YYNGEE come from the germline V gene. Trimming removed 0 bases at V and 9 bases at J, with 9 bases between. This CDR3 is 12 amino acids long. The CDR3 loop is CASSVDGGQAFF. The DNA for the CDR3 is TGTGCCAGCAGCGTAGATGGCGGCCAAGCTTTCTTT.

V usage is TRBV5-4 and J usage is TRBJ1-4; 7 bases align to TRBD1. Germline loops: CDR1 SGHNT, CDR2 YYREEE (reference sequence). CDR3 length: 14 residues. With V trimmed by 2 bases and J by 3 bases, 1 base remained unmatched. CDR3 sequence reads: CASSFGTANEKLFF. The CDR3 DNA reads TGTGCCAGCAGCTTCGGGACAGCTAATGAAAAACTGTTTTTT. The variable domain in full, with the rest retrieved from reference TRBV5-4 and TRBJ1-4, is ETGVTQSPTHLIKTRGQQVTLRCSSQSGHNTVSWYQQALGQGPQFIFQYYREEENGRGNFPPRFSGLQFPNYSSELNVNALELDDSALYLCASSFGTANEKLFFGSGTQLSVL.

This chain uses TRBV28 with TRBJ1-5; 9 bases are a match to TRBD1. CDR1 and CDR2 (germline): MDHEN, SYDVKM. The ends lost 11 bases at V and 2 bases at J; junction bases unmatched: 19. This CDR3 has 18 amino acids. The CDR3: CAGKPGQGEWAGNQPQHF. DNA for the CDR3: TGTGCCGGGAAACCGGGACAGGGTGAATGGGCAGGCAATCAGCCCCAGCATTTT.

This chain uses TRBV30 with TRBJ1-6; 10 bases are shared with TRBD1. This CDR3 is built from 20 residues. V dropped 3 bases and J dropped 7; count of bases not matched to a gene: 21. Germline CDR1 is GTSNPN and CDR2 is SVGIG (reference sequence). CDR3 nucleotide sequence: TGTGCCTGGAGGAAAACCAGTATGGTCGGACAGGGGGATTACAATTCACCCCTCCACTTT. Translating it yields CAWRKTSMVGQGDYNSPLHF.

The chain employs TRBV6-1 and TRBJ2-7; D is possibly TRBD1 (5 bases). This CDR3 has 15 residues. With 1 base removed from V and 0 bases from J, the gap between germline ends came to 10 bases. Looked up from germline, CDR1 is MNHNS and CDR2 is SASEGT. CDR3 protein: CASSEETANSYEQYF. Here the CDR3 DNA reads TGTGCCAGCAGTGAAGAGACAGCCAACTCCTACGAGCAGTACTTC.

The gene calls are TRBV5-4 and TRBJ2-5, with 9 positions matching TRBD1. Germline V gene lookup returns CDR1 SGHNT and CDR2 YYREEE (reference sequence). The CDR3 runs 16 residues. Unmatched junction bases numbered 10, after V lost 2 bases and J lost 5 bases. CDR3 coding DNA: TGTGCCAGCAGCTTACCTACAGGGGGCGGAAGGGAGACCCAGTACTTC. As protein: CASSLPTGGGRETQYF.

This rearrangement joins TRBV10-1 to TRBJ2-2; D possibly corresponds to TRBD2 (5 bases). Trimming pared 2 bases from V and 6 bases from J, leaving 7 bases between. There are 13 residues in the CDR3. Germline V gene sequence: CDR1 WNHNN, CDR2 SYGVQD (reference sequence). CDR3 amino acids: CASSEGLPGELFF. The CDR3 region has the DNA TGCGCCAGCAGTGAGGGACTTCCCGGGGAGCTGTTTTTT.

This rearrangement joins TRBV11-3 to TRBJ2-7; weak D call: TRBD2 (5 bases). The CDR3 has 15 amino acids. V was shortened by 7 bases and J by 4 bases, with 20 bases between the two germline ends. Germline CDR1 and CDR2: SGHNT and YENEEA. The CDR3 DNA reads TGTGCCAGCAAGGGAGTACGGCCCCAAGAATACGAGCAGTACTTC. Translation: CASKGVRPQEYEQYF.

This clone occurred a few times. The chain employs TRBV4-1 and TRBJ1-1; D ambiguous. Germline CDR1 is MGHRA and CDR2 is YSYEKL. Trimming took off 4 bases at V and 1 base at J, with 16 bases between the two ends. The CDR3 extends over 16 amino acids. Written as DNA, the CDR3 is TGCGCCAGCAGCCCCGGCGGGAGGTTATCGAACACTGAAGCTTTCTTT. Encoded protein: CASSPGGRLSNTEAFF.

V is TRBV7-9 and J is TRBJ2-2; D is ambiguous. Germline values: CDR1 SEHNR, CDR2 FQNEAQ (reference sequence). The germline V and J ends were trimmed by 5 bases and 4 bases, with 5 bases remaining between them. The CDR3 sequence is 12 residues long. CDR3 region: CASSPTTGELFF. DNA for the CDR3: TGTGCCAGCAGCCCTACCACCGGGGAGCTGTTTTTT.